This T cell receptor beta chain was observed in a study of vaccination and CD4 T cells after COVID-19. Concerning this clonotype itself: Antigen unknown.

Sample treatment: roughly 10-day PBMC culture with coronavirus spike peptide pools or control peptides (ViraFEST assay). The collection of CD4+ T cells from the unexposed donor took place before the COVID-19 pandemic (2011-2018). V trimming: 5 bases; J trimming: 1 base; junction bases outside the gene matches: 4. Germline V lookup: CDR1 SEHNR, CDR2 FQNEAQ (reference sequence). The CDR3 totals 17 residues. Cultured CD4+ T cells had their DNA profiled by the Oncomine TCR Beta short-read assay. TCRdb recomputed calls from the PCR reads with MiXCR, one row per CDR3 protein. Of 7,000 or so distinct CDR3 sequences in the sample, roughly 41% are singletons; the top ten hold about 36%.

V is TRBV7-9 and J is TRBJ2-2, with 13 bases fitting TRBD2. The sequence derives from a human donor in good health. The material sequenced was CD4+ T cells from blood, cultured in vitro. The CDR3 DNA is TGTGCCAGCAGCCGAGGGACTAGCGGGGTGAACACCGGGGAGCTGTTTTTT. It yields the protein CASSRGTSGVNTGELFF.